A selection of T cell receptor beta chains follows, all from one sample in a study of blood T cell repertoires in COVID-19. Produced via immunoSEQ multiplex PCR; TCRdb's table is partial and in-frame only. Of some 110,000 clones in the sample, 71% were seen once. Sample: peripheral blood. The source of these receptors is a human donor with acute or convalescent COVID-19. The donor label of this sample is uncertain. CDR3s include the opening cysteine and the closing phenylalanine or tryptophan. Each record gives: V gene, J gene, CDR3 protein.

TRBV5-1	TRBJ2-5	CASSSNRLVQETQYF
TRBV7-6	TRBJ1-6	CASRRDRGYSPLHF
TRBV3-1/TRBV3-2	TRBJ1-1	CASSHDRGGTEAFF
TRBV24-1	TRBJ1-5	CATSERKPNQPQHF
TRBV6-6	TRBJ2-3	CASSYYGGPTDTQYF
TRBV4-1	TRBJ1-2	CASSLYGAGAANYGYTF
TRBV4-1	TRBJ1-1	CASRDRGWDTEAFF
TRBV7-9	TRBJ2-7	CASGGSVYEQYF
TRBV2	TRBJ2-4	CASTEELAKNIQYF
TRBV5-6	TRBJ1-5	CASSLGTGIFNQPQHF
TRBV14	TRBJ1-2	CASSPRRQDYGYTF
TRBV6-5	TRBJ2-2	CASSTDRVNTGELFF
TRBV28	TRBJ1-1	CASSPGGGVKTEAFF
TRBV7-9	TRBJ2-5	CASSLAGAGETQYF
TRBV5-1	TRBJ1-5	CASSAGQGAQPQHF
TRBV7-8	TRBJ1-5	CASSLRDRGTNQPQHF
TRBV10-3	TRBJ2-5	CAISESYWTSGGAGTQYF
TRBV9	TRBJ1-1	CASSPGQNTEAFF
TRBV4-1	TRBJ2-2	CASSPAPGTVFTGELFF
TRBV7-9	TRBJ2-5	CASSSDFEETQYF
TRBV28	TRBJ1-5	CASKGTGRKGNQPQHF
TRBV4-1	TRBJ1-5	CASSQGIDRGSGQPQHF